Listed below are T cell receptor beta chains from one sample, sequenced in a study of cytomegalovirus exposure and HLA in healthy donors. This table comes from immunoSEQ multiplex PCR, and its TCRdb copy is limited to in-frame clones, with some not included. The clone table shows tens of thousands of clones, with the ten largest holding 2.5% to 3%. Sequenced material: PBMCs. The receptors derive from a man in his forties or fifties in good health and CMV-seronegative. Both conserved end residues are part of each CDR3. Each record gives: J gene, V gene, clone size, D gene, CDR3 protein, CDR3 DNA. The D gene is left open where the match is weak. Only some rows state a clone size, as once, few, many or a class for expanded clones.

j_gene: TRBJ2-7; v_gene: TRBV19; abundance: -; d_gene: TRBD1; CDR3aa: CASRGAGGPYEQYF; CDR3nt: TGTGCCAGCCGTGGGGCAGGGGGCCCTTACGAGCAGTACTTC
j_gene: TRBJ1-1; v_gene: TRBV5-1; abundance: -; d_gene: -; CDR3aa: CASGSREGVPEAFF; CDR3nt: TGCGCCAGCGGATCCCGGGAGGGTGTGCCTGAAGCTTTCTTT
j_gene: TRBJ2-1; v_gene: TRBV4-1; abundance: -; d_gene: -; CDR3aa: CASSQDRSTNEQFF; CDR3nt: TGCGCCAGCAGCCAAGACAGATCCACGAATGAGCAGTTCTTC
j_gene: TRBJ2-7; v_gene: TRBV28; abundance: -; d_gene: -; CDR3aa: CASSFVRGVVHEQYF; CDR3nt: TGTGCCAGCAGTTTTGTCAGGGGAGTGGTCCACGAGCAGTACTTC
j_gene: TRBJ1-1; v_gene: TRBV6-1; abundance: -; d_gene: -; CDR3aa: CASSEKEVGEAFF; CDR3nt: TGTGCCAGCAGTGAAAAGGAGGTAGGGGAAGCTTTCTTT
j_gene: TRBJ2-2; v_gene: TRBV19; abundance: -; d_gene: TRBD2; CDR3aa: CASRGNSGSSTGELFF; CDR3nt: TGTGCCAGTCGGGGTAATAGCGGGAGCTCCACCGGGGAGCTGTTTTTT
j_gene: TRBJ1-1; v_gene: TRBV6-1; abundance: -; d_gene: TRBD1; CDR3aa: CASSVTGDEAFF; CDR3nt: TGTGCCAGCAGTGTAACAGGGGATGAAGCTTTCTTT
j_gene: TRBJ2-1; v_gene: TRBV6-1; abundance: medium-sized; d_gene: -; CDR3aa: CASSPRNNEQFF; CDR3nt: TGTGCCAGCAGTCCCAGAAACAATGAGCAGTTCTTC
j_gene: TRBJ1-5; v_gene: TRBV11-2; abundance: -; d_gene: -; CDR3aa: CASSLERGSNQPQHF; CDR3nt: TGTGCCAGCAGCTTAGAACGGGGGAGCAATCAGCCCCAGCATTTT
j_gene: TRBJ1-1; v_gene: TRBV4-1; abundance: -; d_gene: TRBD1; CDR3aa: CASSPVRGRRETEAFF; CDR3nt: TGCGCCAGCAGCCCAGTCAGGGGGCGACGGGAGACTGAAGCTTTCTTT
j_gene: TRBJ1-3; v_gene: TRBV19; abundance: -; d_gene: -; CDR3aa: CASSMDTGNTIYF; CDR3nt: TGTGCCAGTAGTATGGACACTGGAAACACCATATATTTT